These 24 T cell receptor beta chains share one sample of origin, sequenced in a study of cytomegalovirus exposure and HLA in healthy donors. PCR amplification relied on 60 Vbeta primers (plus 13 Jbeta primers). Here immunoSEQ multiplex PCR was the method, and the copy in TCRdb shows in-frame clones only, minus some. The sample has about 130,000 clones, about 82% seen once; the top ten hold 0.95% to 1.5%. Sequenced input: PBMCs. These receptors originate from a boy aged 10-17 years in good health and CMV-seronegative.

V gene TRBV5-6 combines with J gene TRBJ2-7; 7 nucleotides agree with TRBD1. CDR3 length: 14 amino acids. V was pared by 3 bases and J by 5 bases, with 8 bases of the junction left unmatched. Germline CDR1 SGHDT, CDR2 YYEEEE. The DNA of the CDR3 is TGTGCCAGCAGCTCAGGGGGTACGGCGCACGAGCAGTACTTC. Residues: CASSSGGTAHEQYF.

The CDR3 spells CASSLVVLAGGSYEQYF. The CDR3 DNA reads TGTGCCAGCAGCTTAGTTGTGTTAGCGGGAGGGTCCTACGAGCAGTACTTC. The chain has TRBV11-2 and TRBJ2-7; 11 bases match TRBD2. The CDR3 is 17 residues long. CDR1 and CDR2 (germline): SGHAT, FQNNGV. The junction had 6 bases not matched to a gene; V was cut back by 1 base and J by 1 base. Together with reference TRBV11-2 and TRBJ2-7, the CDR3 gives the full variable domain: EAGVAQSPRYKIIEKRQSVAFWCNPISGHATLYWYQQILGQGPKLLIQFQNNGVVDDSQLPKDRFSAERLKGVDSTLKIQPAKLEDSAVYLCASSLVVLAGGSYEQYFGPGTRLTVT.

The chain carries TRBV6-1 and TRBJ2-6; a possible D gene is TRBD2 (6 bases). The CDR3 has 16 residues. The V end lost 4 bases, the J end lost 3 bases, and 13 bases lay between the germline ends. CDR1 and CDR2 (germline): MNHNS, SASEGT. CDR3 sequence reads: CASSALQGGGANVLTF. The DNA for the CDR3 is TGTGCCAGCAGTGCCCTTCAGGGAGGTGGGGCCAACGTCCTGACTTTC.

This clone was counted between two and nine times. As DNA, the CDR3 is TGTGCCAGCAGCTTAGTGAAGGGCGGGACAGGGCGGAATGAGCAGTTCTTC. Translating it yields CASSLVKGGTGRNEQFF. The chain uses TRBV11-2 and TRBJ2-1, with 9 bases fitting TRBD1. CDR1 and CDR2 from the germline V gene are SGHAT and FQNNGV. The V and J ends lost 1 base and 7 bases, in that order; junction bases with no gene match: 11. The CDR3 has 17 residues.

This chain joins TRBV27 and TRBJ1-6; D ambiguous. V lost 5 bases, J lost 6 bases, and 14 bases lay in between. The CDR3 spans 15 residues. Germline values: CDR1 MNHEY, CDR2 SMNVEV (reference sequence). The CDR3 DNA reads TGTGCCAGCAGTCCCTTGGAGGGTGGTAATTCACCCCTCCACTTT. Its translation is CASSPLEGGNSPLHF.

The chain couples TRBV15 to TRBJ2-1; 7 bases agree with TRBD2. This CDR3 region has 14 residues. The germline V gene encodes CDR1 LNHNV and CDR2 YYDKDF (reference sequence). V was pared by 8 bases and J by 1 base, with 5 bases of the junction left unmatched. The CDR3 protein is CATGGRVSYNEQFF. CDR3 in DNA: TGTGCCACCGGCGGGAGAGTTTCCTACAATGAGCAGTTCTTC.

V gene TRBV6-5 combines with J gene TRBJ2-1; 16 bases are a match to TRBD2. The CDR3 covers 14 residues. J gave up 12 bases and V 6 bases, and 5 bases lay outside the gene matches. CDR1 is MNHEY, CDR2 SVGAGI, per germline. The CDR3 sequence: CASRPGTSGRGQFF. For the CDR3, the DNA is TGTGCCAGCAGACCCGGGACTAGCGGGAGGGGGCAGTTCTTC.

J is TRBJ2-7 and V is TRBV19; D gene uncertain. Germline CDR1 reads LNHDA; CDR2 reads SQIVND (reference sequence). This CDR3 contains 13 residues. Between the trimmed V and J ends, which lost 5 bases and 2 bases, there was a span of 10 bases. CDR3 residues: CASSGQAAYEQYF. CDR3 bases: TGTGCCAGTAGTGGTCAGGCCGCCTACGAGCAGTACTTC.

The V call is TRBV7-9, the J call TRBJ2-7; tentatively, D is TRBD2 (6 bases). Trimming removed 5 bases from V and 2 bases from J, with 13 bases in between. CDR1 and CDR2 from the germline V gene are SEHNR and FQNEAQ (reference sequence). The CDR3 spans 14 residues. In nucleotides, the CDR3 is TGTGCCAGCAGCCACGCGGGACCCACCTACGAGCAGTACTTC. It is translated as CASSHAGPTYEQYF. Full variable domain (missing parts from reference TRBV7-9 and TRBJ2-7): DTGVSQNPRHKITKRGQNVTFRCDPISEHNRLYWYRQTLGQGPEFLTYFQNEAQLEKSRLLSDRFSAERPKGSFSTLEIQRTEQGDSAMYLCASSHAGPTYEQYFGPGTRLTVT.

Comment on this clone: At one end the junction does not follow the germline gene, possibly because of a read error. The genes are TRBV7-9 and TRBJ1-3; tentative D call: TRBD1 (5 bases). From germline, CDR1 is SEHNR and CDR2 FQNEAQ (reference sequence). The CDR3 is made up of 11 amino acids. CDR3 loop: CPSRRDYTIYF. CDR3 sequence (DNA): TGTCCCAGCCGCAGGGATTACACCATATATTTT.

This clone has only a few counts. The chain recombines TRBV11-3 with TRBJ2-3; D unresolved. Germline V gene sequence: CDR1 SGHNT, CDR2 YENEEA. V lost 1 base to trimming and J lost 6 bases, with 8 bases between them. The CDR3 covers 13 residues. The CDR3 here is CASSLGVPDTQYF. DNA of the CDR3: TGTGCCAGCAGCTTAGGAGTTCCCGATACGCAGTATTTT.

This sequence joins TRBV6-5 and TRBJ2-4, with 9 nucleotides matching TRBD1. Germline CDR1 is MNHEY and CDR2 is SVGAGI. Unmatched junction bases numbered 0, after V lost 0 bases and J lost 3 bases. There are 15 residues in the CDR3. As DNA, the CDR3 is TGTGCCAGCAGTTACTCGGACAGGGGCAAAAACATTCAGTACTTC. It yields the protein CASSYSDRGKNIQYF.

CDR3 in amino acids: CASSPAGTAIYNEQFF. Here the CDR3 DNA reads TGTGCCAGCAGTCCAGCAGGGACAGCTATTTACAATGAGCAGTTCTTC. The V gene is TRBV28, the J gene TRBJ2-1, with TRBD1 identical over 7 bases. Germline V lookup: CDR1 MDHEN, CDR2 SYDVKM. The ends lost 5 bases at V and 4 bases at J; junction bases unmatched: 11. The CDR3 spans 16 residues.

The chain joins TRBV6-4 to TRBJ1-2, with D unclear. The CDR3 covers 13 residues. Trimming took 0 bases from V and 8 from J, leaving 10 bases between them. In germline, CDR1 is MRHNA, CDR2 SNTAGT. CDR3 amino acids: CASSDSGGRGYTF. The CDR3 DNA follows: TGTGCCAGCAGTGACTCAGGAGGGAGAGGCTACACCTTC.

The V gene is TRBV4-1, the J gene TRBJ2-7, with 11 positions matching TRBD1. V shed 5 bases and J 7 bases; nucleotides not matched to a gene: 10. Germline V lookup: CDR1 MGHRA, CDR2 YSYEKL. The CDR3 sequence is 15 residues long. The DNA for the CDR3 is TGCGCCAGCAGCGCCGGACAGGGGGCCTTGCGTGAGCAGTACTTC. Protein product: CASSAGQGALREQYF.

This clone was observed once. The rearrangement uses TRBV27 and TRBJ2-7; D uncertain. The ends were cut back, 3 bases at V and 3 bases at J, with 9 bases in the middle. This CDR3 comprises 13 residues. The germline V gene has CDR1 MNHEY and CDR2 SMNVEV (reference sequence). CDR3 DNA sequence: TGTGCCAGCAGTTTCCAGGCAGGCTACGAGCAGTACTTC. It encodes CASSFQAGYEQYF.

V and J are TRBV5-4 and TRBJ2-5, with D perhaps matching TRBD1 (5 bases). Germline CDR1 and CDR2: SGHNT and YYREEE (reference sequence). This CDR3 spans 15 amino acids. V was clipped by 2 bases and J by 0 bases, with 11 bases between them. The CDR3 bases are TGTGCCAGCAGCTTCTGGGGCGTGAACCAAGAGACCCAGTACTTC. Encoded protein: CASSFWGVNQETQYF.

The rearrangement joins TRBV5-1 to TRBJ2-5, with TRBD2 matching over 10 bases. V shed 4 bases, J shed 5 bases, and the junction held 5 bases outside the gene matches. CDR1 SGHRS and CDR2 YFSETQ come from the germline V gene. This CDR3 spans 14 amino acids. The CDR3 region has the DNA TGCGCCAGCAGCAGCGGGACTAGCGCCGAGACCCAGTACTTC. It is translated as CASSSGTSAETQYF. Looking up the rest from reference TRBV5-1 and TRBJ2-5 gives the full variable domain: KAGVTQTPRYLIKTRGQQVTLSCSPISGHRSVSWYQQTPGQGLQFLFEYFSETQRNKGNFPGRFSGRQFSNSRSEMNVSTLELGDSALYLCASSSGTSAETQYFGPGTRLLVL.

This chain connects TRBV5-4 to TRBJ2-2; TRBD1 aligns across 7 bases. Looked up from germline, CDR1 is SGHNT and CDR2 is YYREEE (reference sequence). Trimming cost V 7 bases and J 1 base; bases outside gene matches: 4. This CDR3 is 14 amino acids long. The CDR3 loop is CASSRQGNTGELFF. The CDR3 DNA is TGTGCCAGCTCCCGACAGGGGAACACCGGGGAGCTGTTTTTT.

This rearrangement joins TRBV6-1 to TRBJ2-7; 9 nucleotides agree with TRBD1. This CDR3 has 15 amino acids. After removal of 3 bases from V and 3 bases from J, the junction contained 6 bases not matched to a gene. The V gene's germline CDR1 is MNHNS and CDR2 SASEGT. The CDR3 sequence is CASSDPGQGFYEQYF. In nucleotides, the CDR3 is TGTGCCAGCAGTGACCCGGGACAGGGATTCTACGAGCAGTACTTC.

V usage is TRBV9 and J usage is TRBJ2-3; the match to TRBD2 covers 8 bases. CDR1 and CDR2 (germline): SGDLS, YYNGEE. This CDR3 comprises 14 residues. The V and J ends lost 1 base and 5 bases, in that order; junction bases with no gene match: 3. CDR3 coding DNA: TGTGCCAGCAGCGTAAGTCTAGCGGGAGATACGCAGTATTTT. Translation: CASSVSLAGDTQYF.

The genes are TRBV30 and TRBJ1-3; unclear D gene. This CDR3 has 15 residues. Deletions cut 0 bases from V and 2 bases from J, with 11 bases between. Germline CDR1 and CDR2: GTSNPN and SVGIG (reference sequence). CDR3 residues: CAWSVRRVAGNTIYF. Written as DNA, the CDR3 is TGTGCCTGGAGTGTAAGGAGGGTCGCTGGAAACACCATATATTTT.

This clone was seen only once. V and J are TRBV2 and TRBJ1-1; unclear D gene. Germline CDR1 reads SNHLY; CDR2 reads FYNNEI. The CDR3 extends over 13 amino acids. Trimming left V 7 bases short and J 5 bases short, with 14 bases between. CDR3 DNA: TGTGCCAGCATTGCACGAGGCCTGACTGAAGCTTTCTTT. It encodes CASIARGLTEAFF.

This clone was recorded once. The V call is TRBV5-6, the J call TRBJ2-7; TRBD1 agrees at 8 bases. Looked up from germline, CDR1 is SGHDT and CDR2 is YYEEEE. V lost 2 bases, J lost 6 bases, and 13 bases stayed unmatched. The length of the CDR3 is 16 residues. The CDR3 spells CASSFYDRGVKSEQYF. CDR3 nucleotides: TGTGCCAGCAGCTTCTATGACAGGGGAGTGAAGAGCGAGCAGTACTTC. Looking up the rest from reference TRBV5-6 and TRBJ2-7 gives the full variable domain: DAGVTQSPTHLIKTRGQQVTLRCSPKSGHDTVSWYQQALGQGPQFIFQYYEEEERQRGNFPDRFSGHQFPNYSSELNVNALLLGDSALYLCASSFYDRGVKSEQYFGPGTRLTVT.